This T cell receptor beta chain was recovered during a study of blood T cell repertoires in COVID-19 (dated by TCRdb to 2020 to 2022). As for the study more broadly: Samples covering the acute and convalescent phases of COVID-19 were provided by collaborators in the United States, Italy and Spain. The prospective study material was composed of cDNA or gDNA derived from T cells, B-cell-depleted T cells, or PBMCs. The dataset comprised deeply sampled blood TCRbeta repertoires from subjects exposed to, actively infected with, or recovered from COVID-19. The repertoires were released in a freely available public database meant as a resource for research on the immune response to SARS-CoV-2. Samples were obtained from the ongoing ImmuneRACE study (first 160 participants) and from roughly 1,300 subjects provided by 6 global collaborators. A de-identified subject ID, COVID-19 status, age in years and sex were almost always included in the sample metadata. Where HLA class I and class II types were available, the types were taken from metadata supplied by the sample provider, not from assay-based typing. General conclusions and limits of the study: The amount of clinical and demographic metadata varied by source and participant and was provided uncurated.

With regard to this clone: Its antigen is not yet known. No qualities accompany the bases; no much larger clone lies one base away. Other DNA sequences in this sample translate to the same CDR3.

TCRbeta CDR3 regions were amplified from genomic DNA by means of the immunoSEQ Assay, a bias-controlled multiplex PCR. As for the original processing: The number of nucleated cells in each sample was estimated by amplification of reference gene primers within the assay. Sequence reads were collapsed and filtered to measure the absolute abundance of every unique TCRbeta CDR3 rearrangement. For each sample, productive Simpson clonality was calculated as the square root of Simpson's diversity index across productive rearrangements. The table comes from immuneACCESS by way of TCRdb, which keeps in-frame sequences with V and J called. Part of the clones is missing from these tables; in studies checked, under half for an unresolved V gene and the rest for unknown reasons. The DNA gave D and trimming, while V, J and clone size come from that table. For this sample the table gives some 150,000 clones, of which roughly 80% were detected only once. The top ten hold roughly 0.6% of the sample.

From its cysteine to its phenylalanine, the CDR3 spans 11 amino acids. CDR3 DNA is the only sequence kept; it has 33 bases, read in frame from the first base. Based on the germline V gene, the CDR1 and CDR2 sequences are MNHEY and SVGAGI. The germline ends are 5 bases apart after V is trimmed by 4 bases and J by 4 bases. Whole blood was collected in K2EDTA tubes by collaborating institutions according to the institutions' own protocols. For TCRbeta analysis, collaborators shipped samples as frozen whole blood, isolated PBMCs, or DNA extracted from either of those sample types. The chain is made from TRBV6-5 and TRBJ2-7, with no confident D gene call. Sequencing input: peripheral blood. This TCR derives from a man between 60 and 70 years old with acute or convalescent COVID-19. This receptor carries the CDR3 CASSSLYEQYF. The sequence in DNA is TGTGCCAGCAGTTCTCTTTACGAGCAGTACTTC.